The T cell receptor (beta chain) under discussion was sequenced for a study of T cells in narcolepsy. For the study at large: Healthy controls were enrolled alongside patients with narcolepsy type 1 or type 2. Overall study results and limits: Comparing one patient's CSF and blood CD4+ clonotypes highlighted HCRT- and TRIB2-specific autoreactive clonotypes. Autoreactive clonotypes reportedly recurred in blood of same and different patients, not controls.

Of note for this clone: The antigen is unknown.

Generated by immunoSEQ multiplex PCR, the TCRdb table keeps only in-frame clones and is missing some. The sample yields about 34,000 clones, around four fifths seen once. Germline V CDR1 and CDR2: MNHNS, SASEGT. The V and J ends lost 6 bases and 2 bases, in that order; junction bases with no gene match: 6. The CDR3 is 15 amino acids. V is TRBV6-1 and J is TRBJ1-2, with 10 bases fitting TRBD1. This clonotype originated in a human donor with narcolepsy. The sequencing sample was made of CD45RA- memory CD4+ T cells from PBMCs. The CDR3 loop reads CASRAGQGGNYGYTF. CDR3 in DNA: TGTGCCAGCAGGGCCGGACAGGGGGGGAACTATGGCTACACCTTC.